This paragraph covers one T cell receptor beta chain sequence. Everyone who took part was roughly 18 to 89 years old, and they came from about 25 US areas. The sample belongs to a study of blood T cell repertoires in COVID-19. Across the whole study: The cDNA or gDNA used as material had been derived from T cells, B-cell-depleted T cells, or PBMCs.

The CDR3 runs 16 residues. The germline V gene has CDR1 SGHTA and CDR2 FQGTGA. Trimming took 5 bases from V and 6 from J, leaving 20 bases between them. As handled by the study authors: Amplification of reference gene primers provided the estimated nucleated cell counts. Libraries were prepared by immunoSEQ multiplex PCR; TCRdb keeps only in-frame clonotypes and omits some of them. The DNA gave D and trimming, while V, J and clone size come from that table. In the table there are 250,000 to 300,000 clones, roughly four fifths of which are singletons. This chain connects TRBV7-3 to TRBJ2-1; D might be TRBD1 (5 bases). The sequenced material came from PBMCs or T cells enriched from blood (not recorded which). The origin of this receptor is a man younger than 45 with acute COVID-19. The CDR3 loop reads CASSPQDTRKGNEQFF. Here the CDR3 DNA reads TGTGCCAGCAGCCCCCAGGACACCCGAAAGGGCAATGAGCAGTTCTTC.